The 26 T cell receptor beta chains presented below share a single source sample, sequenced in a study of blood T cell repertoires in COVID-19. Sequenced by immunoSEQ multiplex PCR; TCRdb stores in-frame clones only, minus some. The sample gives around 200,000 clones, 70% to 80% of which show up once; approximately 5.9% is in the top ten. Source material: peripheral blood. The origin of the receptors is a woman between 40 and 55 years old with COVID-19, enrolled during active disease.

The V and J genes are TRBV5-1 and TRBJ1-1; no firm D call. Germline CDR1 reads SGHRS; CDR2 reads YFSETQ. V was clipped by 2 bases and J by 8 bases, with 16 bases between them. CDR3 length: 14 residues. The CDR3: CASSFPTPGGEAFF. As DNA, the CDR3 is TGCGCCAGCAGCTTTCCAACCCCGGGTGGGGAAGCTTTCTTT.

The CDR3 bases are TGTGCCAGCAGCCCCCCCGGAGCGGGGACCGGGGAGCTGTTTTTT. This gives the protein CASSPPGAGTGELFF. The chain joins TRBV7-2 to TRBJ2-2, with TRBD2 matching 7 bases. The CDR3 length is 15 residues. Per the germline V gene, CDR1 is SGHTA and CDR2 is FQGNSA. Losses at the gene ends were 5 bases for V and 5 bases for J; bases not matched to a gene: 8.

V and J are TRBV5-6 and TRBJ2-2, with 7 bases that match TRBD1. With 3 bases clipped from V and 2 bases from J, the junction kept 10 bases outside the gene matches. Looked up from germline, CDR1 is SGHDT and CDR2 is YYEEEE. The CDR3 extends over 17 amino acids. In DNA form, the CDR3 reads TGTGCCAGCAGCTCTGTAATCCGGGACAGAAACACCGGGGAGCTGTTTTTT. It codes for CASSSVIRDRNTGELFF.

The chain recombines TRBV5-1 with TRBJ2-3, with 9 bases matching TRBD2. Germline CDR1 reads SGHRS; CDR2 reads YFSETQ. The CDR3 sequence is 16 residues long. Trimming took 0 bases from V and 1 from J; bases not matched to a gene: 3. The CDR3 DNA reads TGCGCCAGCAGCTTGGATAGCGGGGGAGGCACAGATACGCAGTATTTT. This gives the protein CASSLDSGGGTDTQYF.

The gene calls are TRBV11-3 and TRBJ2-2; 8 bases match TRBD2. This CDR3 is built from 17 residues. Germline trimming cut 3 bases from V and 7 bases from J; bases unmatched to any gene: 13. The germline CDR1 and CDR2 sequences are SGHNT and YENEEA. The DNA of the CDR3 is TGTGCCAGCAGCTTCACCGGGACTAGTCCTTTTGGCGGGGAGCTGTTTTTT. Residues: CASSFTGTSPFGGELFF.

The rearrangement uses TRBV5-6 and TRBJ2-3; D may be TRBD1 (5 bases). Looked up from germline, CDR1 is SGHDT and CDR2 is YYEEEE. This CDR3 has 15 amino acids. V lost 3 bases and J lost 3, with 14 bases in between. For the CDR3, the DNA is TGTGCCAGCAGCTACCAGGGAAGTAGAACAGATACGCAGTATTTT. Translating it yields CASSYQGSRTDTQYF.

This clone has only a few counts. The chain is built from TRBV25-1 and TRBJ2-1, with TRBD2 matching 12 bases. The CDR3 spans 16 residues. J lost 6 bases, V lost 4 bases, and 7 bases had no gene match. In germline, CDR1 is MGHDK, CDR2 SYGVNS. In nucleotides, the CDR3 is TGTGCCAGCAGTGGGTGGACTAGCGGGACCGTCAATGAGCAGTTCTTC. Translation: CASSGWTSGTVNEQFF.

The V and J genes are TRBV6-4 and TRBJ2-3; TRBD2 agrees at 10 bases. CDR3 length equals 16 residues. The V gene end was trimmed by 0 bases and the J gene end by 4 bases; junction bases not matched to a gene: 4. Per germline, CDR1 MRHNA and CDR2 SNTAGT. The CDR3 bases are TGTGCCAGCAGTGACTCTTTTAGCGGGGGGCCAGATACGCAGTATTTT. The encoded protein is CASSDSFSGGPDTQYF.

The chain recombines TRBV9 with TRBJ2-1; D perhaps matches TRBD2 (5 bases). Trimming left V 0 bases short and J 7 bases short, with 5 bases between. Per germline, CDR1 SGDLS and CDR2 YYNGEE. The CDR3 is 12 amino acids. CDR3 in DNA: TGTGCCAGCAGCGTAGGGGAGAATGAGCAGTTCTTC. Protein product: CASSVGENEQFF.

The chain recombines TRBV18 with TRBJ1-4; the D is unclear. This CDR3 spans 14 amino acids. V was trimmed by 2 bases and J by 6 bases, leaving 10 bases between them. The germline CDR1 and CDR2 sequences are KGHSH and LQKENI. The CDR3 nucleotides are TGTGCCAGCTCACCAGAATACATTGATGAAAAACTGTTTTTT. This codes for CASSPEYIDEKLFF.

The chain uses TRBV2 and TRBJ2-7; D remains unclear. Germline CDR1 reads SNHLY; CDR2 reads FYNNEI. Trimming left V 6 bases short and J 4 bases short, with 4 bases between. The length of the CDR3 is 10 residues. In nucleotides, the CDR3 is TGTGCCAGCAGGCTATACGAGCAGTACTTC. This sequence encodes CASRLYEQYF.

The rearrangement joins TRBV5-6 to TRBJ2-7, with D tentatively TRBD1 (6 bases). The CDR3 is 13 residues long. V was cut by 2 bases and J by 7 bases, with 13 bases left in between. CDR1 and CDR2 from the germline V gene are SGHDT and YYEEEE. CDR3 in DNA: TGTGCCAGCAGCTTCGGACAGAGGGGGGAGCAGTACTTC. As protein: CASSFGQRGEQYF.

The table lists this clone with a few counts. The gene calls are TRBV27 and TRBJ1-4, with 9 bases matching TRBD1. The trim removed 3 bases at V and 8 bases at J, leaving 7 bases unmatched. CDR3 size: 15 residues. Germline CDR1 MNHEY, CDR2 SMNVEV (reference sequence). This CDR3 is CASSFQQGAGEKLFF. In DNA, the CDR3 is TGTGCCAGCAGTTTCCAACAGGGGGCCGGAGAAAAACTGTTTTTT. Together with reference TRBV27 and TRBJ1-4, the CDR3 gives the full variable domain: EAQVTQNPRYLITVTGKKLTVTCSQNMNHEYMSWYRQDPGLGLRQIYYSMNVEVTDKGDVPEGYKVSRKEKRNFPLILESPSPNQTSLYFCASSFQQGAGEKLFFGSGTQLSVL.

This clone was found a few times. The chain is built from TRBV5-4 and TRBJ1-2, with 12 bases lining up with TRBD1. The CDR3 covers 16 residues. CDR1 and CDR2 from the germline V gene are SGHNT and YYREEE (reference sequence). Germline trimming cut 4 bases from V and 2 bases from J; bases unmatched to any gene: 6. DNA for the CDR3: TGTGCCAGCAGCCCGGGACAGGGGGCGCAGAACTATGGCTACACCTTC. Translating gives CASSPGQGAQNYGYTF.

The rearrangement links TRBV25-1 to TRBJ2-1; D is undetermined. Germline V lookup: CDR1 MGHDK, CDR2 SYGVNS. The CDR3 contains 12 residues. V was trimmed by 8 bases and J by 5 bases, leaving 10 bases between them. The CDR3 DNA sequence: TGTGCCAGCCACCGCTCAGACAATGAGCAGTTCTTC. Its translation: CASHRSDNEQFF. Using reference TRBV25-1 and TRBJ2-1 for the parts outside the CDR3, the full variable domain is EADIYQTPRYLVIGTGKKITLECSQTMGHDKMYWYQQDPGMELHLIHYSYGVNSTEKGDLSSESTVSRIRTEHFPLTLESARPSHTSQYLCASHRSDNEQFFGPGTRLTVL.

In this sample, this clone turned up a few times. The genes are TRBV18 and TRBJ2-1, with TRBD2 matching over 9 bases. This CDR3 is 16 amino acids long. V lost 6 bases, J lost 4 bases, and 10 bases stayed unmatched. In germline, CDR1 is KGHSH, CDR2 LQKENI. The CDR3 loop is CASSPNMLAGYNEQFF. CDR3 in DNA: TGTGCCAGCTCCCCAAATATGCTAGCGGGGTACAATGAGCAGTTCTTC.

The chain couples TRBV6-5 to TRBJ1-2; D may be TRBD1 (6 bases). The CDR3 has 12 residues. Trimming removed 6 bases from V and 6 bases from J, with 11 bases in between. Germline V gene sequence: CDR1 MNHEY, CDR2 SVGAGI. The CDR3 DNA is TGTGCCAGCAGACAGGGAATAAATGGCTACACCTTC. Its translation: CASRQGINGYTF.

The chain joins TRBV11-2 to TRBJ2-3, with D possibly being TRBD1 (5 bases). The germline V gene has CDR1 SGHAT and CDR2 FQNNGV. The V gene lost 1 base and the J gene lost 6 bases, with 11 bases spanning the gap. CDR3 size: 14 residues. CDR3 sequence: CASSLGGVTDTQYF. The CDR3 nucleotides are TGTGCCAGCAGCTTAGGGGGCGTAACGGATACGCAGTATTTT. Variable domain in full (rest from reference TRBV11-2 and TRBJ2-3): EAGVAQSPRYKIIEKRQSVAFWCNPISGHATLYWYQQILGQGPKLLIQFQNNGVVDDSQLPKDRFSAERLKGVDSTLKIQPAKLEDSAVYLCASSLGGVTDTQYFGPGTRLTVL.

The chain combines TRBV7-7 with TRBJ2-7, with 8 bases that match TRBD1. The length of the CDR3 is 13 residues. J lost 7 bases, V lost 5 bases, and 7 bases had no gene match. Germline CDR1 reads SSHAT; CDR2 reads FNYEAQ (reference sequence). The CDR3 sequence is CASSPDRVGEQYF. As DNA, the CDR3 is TGTGCCAGCAGCCCGGACAGGGTGGGGGAGCAGTACTTC.

The J gene is TRBJ2-7, the V gene TRBV6-1; maybe TRBD1 (6 bases). The germline gives CDR1 MNHNS, CDR2 SASEGT. The CDR3 runs to 14 residues. V was pared by 0 bases and J by 6 bases, with 12 bases between. The CDR3 spells CASSEANRAGEQYF. Written as DNA, the CDR3 is TGTGCCAGCAGTGAAGCTAACAGGGCCGGCGAGCAGTACTTC.

In its sample, this clone was seen once. This chain joins TRBV6-5 and TRBJ1-1, with a tentative D call TRBD1 (6 bases). The CDR3 runs 13 residues. V lost 9 bases and J 11 bases, leaving 22 bases between the germline ends. CDR1 MNHEY and CDR2 SVGAGI come from the germline V gene. For the CDR3, the DNA is TGTGCCAGTATAAAGAGGGGGTGGTCGATGGCTTTCTTT. The encoded protein is CASIKRGWSMAFF.

V usage is TRBV7-6 and J usage is TRBJ1-1; no definite D call. This CDR3 contains 14 residues. From germline, CDR1 is SGHVS and CDR2 FNYEAQ. V lost 5 bases to trimming and J lost 4 bases, with 14 bases between them. The CDR3 protein is CASSQKAGVTEAFF. CDR3 DNA: TGTGCCAGCAGCCAAAAGGCGGGTGTCACTGAAGCTTTCTTT. The variable domain in full, with the rest retrieved from reference TRBV7-6 and TRBJ1-1, is GAGVSQSPRYKVTKRGQDVALRCDPISGHVSLYWYRQALGQGPEFLTYFNYEAQQDKSGLPNDRFSAERPEGSISTLTIQRTEQRDSAMYRCASSQKAGVTEAFFGQGTRLTVV.

This clone was counted once. The V and J genes are TRBV9 and TRBJ2-1, with 7 nucleotides matching TRBD1. Germline lookup yields CDR1 SGDLS and CDR2 YYNGEE. The CDR3 consists of 14 residues. J was trimmed by 1 base and V by 4 bases; bases with no gene match: 2. The DNA of the CDR3 is TGTGCCAGCAGCCCGGGACAGTCCTACAATGAGCAGTTCTTC. Its translation is CASSPGQSYNEQFF. The complete variable domain, with remaining parts taken from reference TRBV9 and TRBJ2-1, reads DSGVTQTPKHLITATGQRVTLRCSPRSGDLSVYWYQQSLDQGLQFLIQYYNGEERAKGNILERFSAQQFPDLHSELNLSSLELGDSALYFCASSPGQSYNEQFFGPGTRLTVL.

The sample holds a few counts of this clone. V and J are TRBV7-2 and TRBJ2-5; tentative D call: TRBD2 (5 bases). This CDR3 contains 14 residues. Germline V gene data show CDR1 as SGHTA and CDR2 as FQGNSA. V shed 1 base and J shed 0 bases, with 6 bases lying between them. The CDR3: CASSLDGNQETQYF. The CDR3 bases are TGTGCCAGCAGCTTAGACGGGAACCAAGAGACCCAGTACTTC.

The V gene is TRBV20-1, the J gene TRBJ1-2, with D possibly matching TRBD1 (5 bases). The V gene's germline CDR1 is DFQATT and CDR2 SNEGSKA (reference sequence). The CDR3 is 13 residues long. With 3 bases removed from V and 2 bases from J, the gap between germline ends came to 10 bases. This CDR3 is CSASHRPNYGYTF. CDR3 bases: TGCAGTGCTAGTCACAGGCCCAACTATGGCTACACCTTC.

Only one count was recorded for this clone. J is TRBJ2-7 and V is TRBV14, with a weak D call TRBD2 (6 bases). Trimming took off 2 bases at V and 4 bases at J, with 15 bases between the two ends. Germline-derived CDR1 and CDR2 are SGHDN and FVKESK. This CDR3 spans 15 amino acids. The CDR3 sequence is CASSQSTGAFYEQYF. The CDR3 bases are TGTGCCAGCAGCCAATCAACGGGAGCTTTTTACGAGCAGTACTTC. Based on the CDR3 plus reference TRBV14 and TRBJ2-7, the full variable domain is EAGVTQFPSHSVIEKGQTVTLRCDPISGHDNLYWYRRVMGKEIKFLLHFVKESKQDESGMPNNRFLAERTGGTYSTLKVQPAELEDSGVYFCASSQSTGAFYEQYFGPGTRLTVT.